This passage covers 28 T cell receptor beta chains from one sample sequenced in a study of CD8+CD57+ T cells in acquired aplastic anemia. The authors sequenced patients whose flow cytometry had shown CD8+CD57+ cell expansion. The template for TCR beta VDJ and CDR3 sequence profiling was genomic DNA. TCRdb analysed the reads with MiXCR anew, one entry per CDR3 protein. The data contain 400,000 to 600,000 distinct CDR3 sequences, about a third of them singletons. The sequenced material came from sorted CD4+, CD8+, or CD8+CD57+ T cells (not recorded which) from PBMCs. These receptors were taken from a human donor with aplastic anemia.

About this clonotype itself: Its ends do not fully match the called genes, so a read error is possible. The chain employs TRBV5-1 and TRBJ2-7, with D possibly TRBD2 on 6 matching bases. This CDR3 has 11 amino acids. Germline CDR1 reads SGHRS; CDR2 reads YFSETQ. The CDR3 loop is CASSLGCGKGF. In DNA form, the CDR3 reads TGCGCCAGCAGCTTGGGGTGCGGGAAGGGGTTC.

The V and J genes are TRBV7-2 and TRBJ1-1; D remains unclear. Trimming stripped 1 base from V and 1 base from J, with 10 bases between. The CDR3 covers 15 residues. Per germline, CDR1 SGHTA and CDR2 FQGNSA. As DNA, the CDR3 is TGTGCCAGCAGCTTAGTAGTAGGAAAGAACACTGAAGCTTTCTTT. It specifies CASSLVVGKNTEAFF.

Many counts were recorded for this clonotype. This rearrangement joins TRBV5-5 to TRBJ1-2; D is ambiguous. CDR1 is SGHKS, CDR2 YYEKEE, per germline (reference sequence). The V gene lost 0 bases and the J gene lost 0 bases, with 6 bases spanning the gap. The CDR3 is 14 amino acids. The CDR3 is CASSLDTSNYGYTF. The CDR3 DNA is TGTGCCAGCAGCTTGGACACCTCTAACTATGGCTACACCTTC.

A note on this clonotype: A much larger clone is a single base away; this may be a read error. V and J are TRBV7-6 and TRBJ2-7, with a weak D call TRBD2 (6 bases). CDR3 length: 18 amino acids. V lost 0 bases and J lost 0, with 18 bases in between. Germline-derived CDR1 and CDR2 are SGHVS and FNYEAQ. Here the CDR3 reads CASSLAVSASESSYEQYF. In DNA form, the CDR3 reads TGTGCCAGCAGCTTAGCGGTCTCGGCTAGCGAAAGCTCCTACGAGCAGTACTTC.

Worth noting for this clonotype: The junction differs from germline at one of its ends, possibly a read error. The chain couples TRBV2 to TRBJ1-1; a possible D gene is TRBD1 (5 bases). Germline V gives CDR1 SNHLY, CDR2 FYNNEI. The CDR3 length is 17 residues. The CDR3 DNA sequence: TGCGCCAGCAGCCCAATCGCGGGAGGGGCTATGAACACTGAAGCTTTCTTT. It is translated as CASSPIAGGAMNTEAFF. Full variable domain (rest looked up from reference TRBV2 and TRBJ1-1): EPEVTQTPSHQVTQMGQEVILRCVPISNHLYFYWYRQILGQKVEFLVSFYNNEISEKSEIFDDQFSVERPDGSNFTLKIRSTKLEDSAMYFCASSPIAGGAMNTEAFFGQGTRLTVV.

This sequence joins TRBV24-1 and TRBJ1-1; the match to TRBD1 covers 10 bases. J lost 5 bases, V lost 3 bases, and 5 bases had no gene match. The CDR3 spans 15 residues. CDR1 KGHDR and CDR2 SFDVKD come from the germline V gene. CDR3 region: CATSDAGTGVTEAFF. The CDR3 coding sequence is TGTGCCACCAGTGATGCCGGGACAGGGGTGACTGAAGCTTTCTTT.

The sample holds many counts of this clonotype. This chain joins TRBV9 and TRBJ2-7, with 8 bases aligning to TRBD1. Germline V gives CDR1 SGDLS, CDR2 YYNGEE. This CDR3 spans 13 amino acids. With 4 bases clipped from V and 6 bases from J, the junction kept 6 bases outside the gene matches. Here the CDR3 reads CASSPRQGTEQYF. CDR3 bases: TGTGCCAGCAGCCCTCGACAGGGGACCGAGCAGTACTTC.

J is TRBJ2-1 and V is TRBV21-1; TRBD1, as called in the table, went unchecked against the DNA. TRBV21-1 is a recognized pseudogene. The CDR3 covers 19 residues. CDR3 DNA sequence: TGTGCCAGCAGCAAACTTAGACCAACCGGGACAGTTGATGGCGATGAGCAGTTCTTC. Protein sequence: CASSKLRPTGTVDGDEQFF.

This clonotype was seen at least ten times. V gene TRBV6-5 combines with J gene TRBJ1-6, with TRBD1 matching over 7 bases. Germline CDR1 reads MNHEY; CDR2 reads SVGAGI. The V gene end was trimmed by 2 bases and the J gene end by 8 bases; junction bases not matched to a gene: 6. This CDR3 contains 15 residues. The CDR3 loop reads CASSYGTVDHSPLHF. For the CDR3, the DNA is TGTGCCAGCAGTTACGGGACAGTCGATCATTCACCCCTCCACTTT.

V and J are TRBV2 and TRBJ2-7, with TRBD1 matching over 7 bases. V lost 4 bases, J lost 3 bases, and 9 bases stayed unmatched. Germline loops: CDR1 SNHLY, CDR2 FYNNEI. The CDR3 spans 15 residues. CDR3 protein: CASSGPGQVYYEQYF. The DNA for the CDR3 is TGTGCCAGCAGTGGCCCCGGACAGGTATACTACGAGCAGTACTTC.

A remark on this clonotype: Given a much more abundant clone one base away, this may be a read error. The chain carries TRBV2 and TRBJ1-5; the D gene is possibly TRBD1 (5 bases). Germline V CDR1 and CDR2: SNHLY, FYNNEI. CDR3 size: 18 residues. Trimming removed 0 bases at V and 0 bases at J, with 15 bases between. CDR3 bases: TGTGCCAGCAGTGAAGCCAGGGACGGGCGATATAGCAATCAGCCCCAGCATTTT. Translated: CASSEARDGRYSNQPQHF.

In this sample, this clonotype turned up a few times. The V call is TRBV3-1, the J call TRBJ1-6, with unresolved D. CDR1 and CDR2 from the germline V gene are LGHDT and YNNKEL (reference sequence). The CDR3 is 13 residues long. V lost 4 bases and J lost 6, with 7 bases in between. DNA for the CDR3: TGTGCCAGCAGCCGCGAAACTAATTCACCCCTCCACTTT. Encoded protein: CASSRETNSPLHF.

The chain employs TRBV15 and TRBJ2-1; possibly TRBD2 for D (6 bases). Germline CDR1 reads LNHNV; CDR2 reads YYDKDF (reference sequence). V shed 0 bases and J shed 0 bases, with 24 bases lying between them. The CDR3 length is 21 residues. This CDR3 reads CATSREGVWDWPSSSYNEQFF. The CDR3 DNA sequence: TGTGCCACCAGCAGAGAGGGAGTATGGGACTGGCCCTCTAGCTCCTACAATGAGCAGTTCTTC.

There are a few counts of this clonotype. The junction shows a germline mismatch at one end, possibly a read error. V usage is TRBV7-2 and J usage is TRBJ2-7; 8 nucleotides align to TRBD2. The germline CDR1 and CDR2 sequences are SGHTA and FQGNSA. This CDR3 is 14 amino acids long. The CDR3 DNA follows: TGTGCCAGCAGCTTGCTAGCGGGTGTCTACGAGCAGTGCTTC. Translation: CASSLLAGVYEQCF.

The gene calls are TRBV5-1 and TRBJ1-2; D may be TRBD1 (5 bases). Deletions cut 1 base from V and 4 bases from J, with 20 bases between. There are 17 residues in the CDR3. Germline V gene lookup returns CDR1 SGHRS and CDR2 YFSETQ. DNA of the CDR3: TGCGCCAGCAGCTTGATCGGGGCAGGCGACTCTCTCTATGGCTACACCTTC. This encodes CASSLIGAGDSLYGYTF.

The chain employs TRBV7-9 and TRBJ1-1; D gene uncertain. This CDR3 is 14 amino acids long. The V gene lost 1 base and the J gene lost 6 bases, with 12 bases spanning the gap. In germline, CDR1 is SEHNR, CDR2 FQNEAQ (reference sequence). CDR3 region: CASSLEVASAEAFF. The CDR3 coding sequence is TGTGCCAGCAGCTTAGAGGTTGCAAGCGCTGAAGCTTTCTTT.

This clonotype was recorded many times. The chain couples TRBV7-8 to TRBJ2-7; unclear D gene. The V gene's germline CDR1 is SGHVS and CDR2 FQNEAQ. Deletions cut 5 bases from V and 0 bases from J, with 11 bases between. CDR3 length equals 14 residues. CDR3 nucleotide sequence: TGTGCCAGCAGCGGAATGGAAATCTCCTACGAGCAGTACTTC. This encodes CASSGMEISYEQYF.

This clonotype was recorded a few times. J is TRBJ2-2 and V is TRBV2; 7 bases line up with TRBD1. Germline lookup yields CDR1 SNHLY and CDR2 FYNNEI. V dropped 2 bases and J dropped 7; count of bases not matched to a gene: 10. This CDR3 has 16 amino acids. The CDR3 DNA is TGTGCCAGCAGTGAATTTAGGGGGCGGTTCTTCGGGGAGCTGTTTTTT. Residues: CASSEFRGRFFGELFF.

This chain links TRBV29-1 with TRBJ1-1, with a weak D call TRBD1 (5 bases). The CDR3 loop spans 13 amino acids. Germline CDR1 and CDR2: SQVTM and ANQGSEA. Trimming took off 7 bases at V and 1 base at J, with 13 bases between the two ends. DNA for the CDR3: TGCAGCGCCCCGGGGCAAGAGAACACTGAAGCTTTCTTT. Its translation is CSAPGQENTEAFF.

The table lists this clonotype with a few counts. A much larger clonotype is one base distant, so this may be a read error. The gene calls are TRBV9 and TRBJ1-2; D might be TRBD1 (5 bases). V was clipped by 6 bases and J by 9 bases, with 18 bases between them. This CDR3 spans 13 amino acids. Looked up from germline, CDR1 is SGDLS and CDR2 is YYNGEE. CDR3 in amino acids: CASNEVPGGRYTF. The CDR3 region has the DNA TGTGCCAGCAACGAGGTCCCTGGGGGACGCTACACCTTC.

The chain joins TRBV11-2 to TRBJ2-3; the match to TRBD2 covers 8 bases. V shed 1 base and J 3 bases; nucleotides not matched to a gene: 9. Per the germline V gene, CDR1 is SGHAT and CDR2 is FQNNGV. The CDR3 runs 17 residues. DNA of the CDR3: TGTGCCAGCAGCTTAGGACCAAGCGGGGGAGAGACAGATACGCAGTATTTT. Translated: CASSLGPSGGETDTQYF.

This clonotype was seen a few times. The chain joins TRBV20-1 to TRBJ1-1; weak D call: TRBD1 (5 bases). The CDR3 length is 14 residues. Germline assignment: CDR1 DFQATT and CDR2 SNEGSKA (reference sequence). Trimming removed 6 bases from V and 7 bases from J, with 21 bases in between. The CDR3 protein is CSAPKPGQGVEAFF. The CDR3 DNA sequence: TGCAGTGCCCCCAAACCAGGGCAGGGTGTTGAAGCTTTCTTT.

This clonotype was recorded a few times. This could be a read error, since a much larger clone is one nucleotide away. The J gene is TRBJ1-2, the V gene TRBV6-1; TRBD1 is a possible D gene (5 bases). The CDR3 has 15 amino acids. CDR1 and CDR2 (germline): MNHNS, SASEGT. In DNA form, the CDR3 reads TGTGCCGGCAGCCAACGAGACCGACCGGGGGGAGGCTACACCTTC. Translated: CAGSQRDRPGGGYTF.

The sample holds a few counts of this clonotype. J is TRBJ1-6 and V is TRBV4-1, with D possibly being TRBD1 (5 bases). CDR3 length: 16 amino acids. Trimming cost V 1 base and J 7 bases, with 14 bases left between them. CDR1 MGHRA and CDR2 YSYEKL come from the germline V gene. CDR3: CASSQVGGLENSPLHF. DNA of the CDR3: TGCGCCAGCAGCCAAGTGGGGGGTTTAGAAAATTCACCCCTCCACTTT.

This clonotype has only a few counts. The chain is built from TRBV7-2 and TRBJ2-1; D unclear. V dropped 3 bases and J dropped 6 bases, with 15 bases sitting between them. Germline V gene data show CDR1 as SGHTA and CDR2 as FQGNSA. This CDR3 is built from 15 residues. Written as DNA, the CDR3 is TGTGCCAGCAGCTTGGCGGCAGGAACCTTCAATGAGCAGTTCTTC. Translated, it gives CASSLAAGTFNEQFF.

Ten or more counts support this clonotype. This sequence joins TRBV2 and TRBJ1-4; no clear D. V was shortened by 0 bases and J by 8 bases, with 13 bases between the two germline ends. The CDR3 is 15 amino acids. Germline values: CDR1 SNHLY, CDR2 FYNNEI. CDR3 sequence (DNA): TGTGCCAGCAGTGAAGCACGTGGGCGCGGGGAAAAACTGTTTTTT. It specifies CASSEARGRGEKLFF.

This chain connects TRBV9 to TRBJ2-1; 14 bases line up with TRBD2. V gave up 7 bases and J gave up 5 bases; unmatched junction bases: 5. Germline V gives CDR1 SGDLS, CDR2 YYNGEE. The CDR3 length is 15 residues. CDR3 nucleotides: TGTGCCAGCGGTAGACTAGCGGGAGGGCACAATGAGCAGTTCTTC. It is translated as CASGRLAGGHNEQFF. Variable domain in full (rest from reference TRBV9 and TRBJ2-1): DSGVTQTPKHLITATGQRVTLRCSPRSGDLSVYWYQQSLDQGLQFLIQYYNGEERAKGNILERFSAQQFPDLHSELNLSSLELGDSALYFCASGRLAGGHNEQFFGPGTRLTVL.

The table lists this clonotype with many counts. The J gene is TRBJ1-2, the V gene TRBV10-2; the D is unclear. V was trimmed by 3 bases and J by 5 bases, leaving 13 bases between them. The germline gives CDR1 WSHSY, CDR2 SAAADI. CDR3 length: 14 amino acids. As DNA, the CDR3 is TGCGCCAGCAGTGATCCCCCCCAAAGTTATGGCTACACCTTC. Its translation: CASSDPPQSYGYTF.